Below are 23 T cell receptor beta chains sequenced from a single sample in a study of response to subunit inactivated influenza vaccine. TCRdb redid the calling of the RT-PCR reads with MiXCR, one entry per CDR3 protein. The data show fewer than 800,000 distinct CDR3 sequences, around a sixth seen once. The specimen was PBMCs from blood, collected roughly 13 days after vaccination. These receptors all stem from a man between 50 and 59 years old who received an inactivated influenza vaccine.

There are a few counts of this clonotype. The chain uses TRBV5-5 and TRBJ2-3, with 8 bases aligning to TRBD2. The junction had 7 bases not matched to a gene; V was cut back by 0 bases and J by 4 bases. CDR1 and CDR2 (germline): SGHKS, YYEKEE (reference sequence). This CDR3 has 16 amino acids. CDR3 residues: CASSLAPGGPPDTQYF. Here the CDR3 DNA reads TGTGCCAGCAGCTTGGCCCCGGGGGGGCCCCCAGATACGCAGTATTTT. Supplemented by reference TRBV5-5 and TRBJ2-3, the full variable domain reads DAGVTQSPTHLIKTRGQQVTLRCSPISGHKSVSWYQQVLGQGPQFIFQYYEKEERGRGNFPDRFSARQFPNYSSELNVNALLLGDSALYLCASSLAPGGPPDTQYFGPGTRLTVL.

This clonotype was observed a few times. The CDR3 reads CASSLIGRSYEQYF. CDR3 sequence (DNA): TGTGCCAGCAGCTTAATTGGCAGATCCTACGAGCAGTACTTC. The chain links TRBV7-2 to TRBJ2-7; no clear D gene. The germline V and J ends were trimmed by 2 bases and 1 base, with 9 bases remaining between them. Germline CDR1 SGHTA, CDR2 FQGNSA. The CDR3 consists of 14 residues. The whole variable domain, remainder taken from reference TRBV7-2 and TRBJ2-7, is GAGVSQSPSNKVTEKGKDVELRCDPISGHTALYWYRQSLGQGLEFLIYFQGNSAPDKSGLPSDRFSAERTGGSVSTLTIQRTQQEDSAVYLCASSLIGRSYEQYFGPGTRLTVT.

This chain links TRBV4-2 with TRBJ2-7; no firm D call. This CDR3 spans 14 amino acids. With 1 base removed from V and 6 bases from J, the gap between germline ends came to 13 bases. Germline CDR1 is LGHNA and CDR2 is YNFKEQ. CDR3 region: CASSQVASNSEQYF. The CDR3, as DNA: TGTGCCAGCAGCCAAGTAGCTAGTAATAGCGAGCAGTACTTC.

The gene calls are TRBV7-9 and TRBJ2-3, with 11 bases matching TRBD2. V dropped 5 bases and J dropped 6; count of bases not matched to a gene: 13. Germline-derived CDR1 and CDR2 are SEHNR and FQNEAQ (reference sequence). The CDR3 totals 17 residues. The CDR3 reads CASSGMPSGGPRDTQYF. DNA for the CDR3: TGTGCCAGCAGCGGAATGCCTAGCGGGGGGCCGCGGGATACGCAGTATTTT.

This clonotype was seen ten or more times. The chain combines TRBV20-1 with TRBJ2-5; 9 nucleotides agree with TRBD2. Germline loops: CDR1 DFQATT, CDR2 SNEGSKA (reference sequence). V lost 3 bases to trimming and J lost 5 bases; unmatched junction nucleotides: 1. The CDR3 loop spans 12 amino acids. CDR3 protein: CSASGTSETQYF. CDR3 nucleotide sequence: TGCAGTGCTAGCGGGACTAGCGAGACCCAGTACTTC.

There are many counts of this clonotype. J is TRBJ2-7 and V is TRBV7-9, with 7 bases that match TRBD1. Germline CDR1 reads SEHNR; CDR2 reads FQNEAQ (reference sequence). The CDR3 covers 13 residues. Trimming at V came to 4 bases and at J to 6 bases, leaving 6 bases not matched to a gene. This chain's CDR3 is CASSYGTAGEQYF. CDR3 sequence (DNA): TGTGCCAGCAGCTACGGGACAGCCGGCGAGCAGTACTTC.

At least ten counts were recorded for this clonotype. The chain has TRBV10-2 and TRBJ2-7; the match to TRBD1 covers 7 bases. CDR1 WSHSY and CDR2 SAAADI come from the germline V gene. After removal of 4 bases from V and 2 bases from J, the junction contained 2 bases not matched to a gene. CDR3 size: 13 residues. The CDR3 nucleotides read TGCGCCAGCAGTGTGGGACAGCCCTACGAGCAGTACTTC. The encoded protein is CASSVGQPYEQYF.

The rearrangement joins TRBV20-1 to TRBJ1-4; tentatively, D is TRBD1 (5 bases). Trimming left V 0 bases short and J 8 bases short, with 13 bases between. The CDR3 is 14 amino acids. Looked up from germline, CDR1 is DFQATT and CDR2 is SNEGSKA (reference sequence). The CDR3 DNA reads as TGCAGTGCTAGAGATATCAGGGTTAAGGAAAAACTGTTTTTT. Translating gives CSARDIRVKEKLFF.

This clonotype has a count of ten or more. The chain couples TRBV4-3 to TRBJ2-7, with no clear D. Germline CDR1 reads LGHNA; CDR2 reads YSLEER. The ends were cut back, 0 bases at V and 2 bases at J, with 11 bases in the middle. The CDR3 extends over 15 amino acids. CDR3 region: CASSQEVGSPYEQYF. The CDR3 bases are TGCGCCAGCAGCCAAGAAGTGGGCAGCCCCTACGAGCAGTACTTC.

This clonotype was counted only a few times. The J gene is TRBJ1-2, the V gene TRBV20-1; 11 nucleotides match TRBD1. Germline lookup yields CDR1 DFQATT and CDR2 SNEGSKA (reference sequence). The CDR3 totals 12 residues. Losses at the gene ends were 8 bases for V and 6 bases for J; bases not matched to a gene: 5. The CDR3 region has the DNA TGCAGTCCCCGGACAGGGGGCGATGGCTACACCTTC. Translating gives CSPRTGGDGYTF.

This clonotype has ten or more counts. The V gene is TRBV9, the J gene TRBJ1-1; possibly TRBD1 for D (6 bases). The CDR3 has 15 residues. The germline V and J ends were trimmed by 7 bases and 3 bases, with 19 bases remaining between them. Germline loops: CDR1 SGDLS, CDR2 YYNGEE. In DNA form, the CDR3 reads TGTGCCAGCGGAAGGGGGGGAGAAGGACACACTGAAGCTTTCTTT. It codes for CASGRGGEGHTEAFF. Combining the CDR3 with reference TRBV9 and TRBJ1-1 gives the whole variable domain DSGVTQTPKHLITATGQRVTLRCSPRSGDLSVYWYQQSLDQGLQFLIQYYNGEERAKGNILERFSAQQFPDLHSELNLSSLELGDSALYFCASGRGGEGHTEAFFGQGTRLTVV.

In its sample, this clonotype was seen a few times. This chain links TRBV18 with TRBJ2-3, with D unresolved. This CDR3 region has 13 residues. Trimming left V 0 bases short and J 7 bases short, with 8 bases between. The germline V gene has CDR1 KGHSH and CDR2 LQKENI. CDR3 region: CASSPPSENTQYF. For the CDR3, the DNA is TGTGCCAGCTCACCACCGTCGGAAAATACGCAGTATTTT.

This clonotype was found a few times. The chain links TRBV12-3 or TRBV12-4 to TRBJ1-1; D is unclear. V was clipped by 5 bases and J by 2 bases, with 12 bases between them. This CDR3 has 14 residues. The CDR3 protein is CASSAPFTNTEAFF. In DNA, the CDR3 is TGTGCCAGCAGTGCACCCTTTACCAACACTGAAGCTTTCTTT.

This clonotype was picked up many times. The CDR3 DNA sequence: TGTGCCAGCGCACGGACTACTAGCGGGGGTTCCTACGAGCAGTACTTC. It codes for CASARTTSGGSYEQYF. V and J are TRBV6-1 and TRBJ2-7; the match to TRBD2 covers 11 bases. Losses at the gene ends were 8 bases for V and 1 base for J; bases not matched to a gene: 10. CDR1 is MNHNS and CDR2 is SASEGT in the germline V gene. The CDR3 loop spans 16 amino acids.

This clonotype was detected a few times. The CDR3 coding sequence is TGTGCCAGCAGTTACGGGGCGGAGCTGTTTTTT. This gives the protein CASSYGAELFF. V usage is TRBV6-2 or TRBV6-3 and J usage is TRBJ2-2, with D maybe TRBD1 (5 bases). This CDR3 has 11 residues. Germline assignment: CDR1 MNHEY and CDR2 SVGEGT. V dropped 2 bases and J dropped 10 bases, with 5 bases sitting between them.

This clonotype was recorded a few times. This chain connects TRBV5-6 to TRBJ1-1, with unresolved D. The CDR3 spans 11 residues. V lost 2 bases and J lost 8, with 7 bases in between. Germline-derived CDR1 and CDR2 are SGHDT and YYEEEE. Here the CDR3 DNA reads TGTGCCAGCAGCTTCTTGGGGGAAGCTTTCTTT. It encodes CASSFLGEAFF.

This clonotype appeared a few times. The genes are TRBV12-3 or TRBV12-4 and TRBJ2-1, with D perhaps given as TRBD1 or TRBD2 (6 bases each). The CDR3 length is 13 residues. V lost 7 bases and J lost 7, with 14 bases in between. The CDR3 DNA reads TGTGCCAGCACCCTGAGGGGGGCTAATGAGCAGTTCTTC. It specifies CASTLRGANEQFF.

This clonotype was detected only a few times. The chain couples TRBV5-1 to TRBJ2-6; D is unresolved. Deletions cut 4 bases from V and 4 bases from J, with 21 bases between. The CDR3 length is 18 residues. Germline V gene data show CDR1 as SGHRS and CDR2 as YFSETQ. The CDR3 spells CASSPPGTFLPGANVLTF. DNA of the CDR3: TGCGCCAGCAGCCCGCCTGGAACTTTCCTGCCCGGGGCCAACGTCCTGACTTTC.

The V call is TRBV11-2, the J call TRBJ2-7, with no clear D. The CDR3 is 13 amino acids. From germline, CDR1 is SGHAT and CDR2 FQNNGV. V was shortened by 1 base and J by 4 bases, with 8 bases between the two germline ends. As DNA, the CDR3 is TGTGCCAGCAGCTTAGGTGCGGAGTACGAGCAGTACTTC. This codes for CASSLGAEYEQYF.

The CDR3 protein is CASSFLWTSTDTQYF. In DNA form, the CDR3 reads TGTGCCAGCAGCTTCCTCTGGACTAGCACAGATACGCAGTATTTT. V usage is TRBV7-9 and J usage is TRBJ2-3; possibly TRBD2 for D (5 bases). Germline V gene sequence: CDR1 SEHNR, CDR2 FQNEAQ (reference sequence). Deletions cut 3 bases from V and 0 bases from J, with 10 bases between. CDR3 length: 15 residues.

This clonotype has a handful of counts. The chain is built from TRBV7-9 and TRBJ2-7, with D possibly called TRBD1 or TRBD2 (5 bases each). Looked up from germline, CDR1 is SEHNR and CDR2 is FQNEAQ (reference sequence). This CDR3 has 14 amino acids. V lost 8 bases, J lost 5 bases, and 19 bases lay in between. The CDR3 here is CASGASWGGHEQYF. The CDR3 DNA reads TGTGCCAGCGGCGCCAGCTGGGGCGGGCACGAGCAGTACTTC.

The chain is built from TRBV2 and TRBJ2-7; a weak D match, TRBD1 (6 bases). Germline CDR1 and CDR2: SNHLY and FYNNEI. V gave up 8 bases and J gave up 3 bases, with 23 bases separating them. This CDR3 comprises 16 residues. CDR3 bases: TGTGCCAGCCAGGCTCCCGGACAGCAGACCAACTACGAGCAGTACTTC. As protein: CASQAPGQQTNYEQYF.

This clonotype has only a few counts. The chain is built from TRBV30 and TRBJ2-3; D call uncertain. The germline V and J ends were trimmed by 2 bases and 4 bases, with 7 bases remaining between them. Per the germline V gene, CDR1 is GTSNPN and CDR2 is SVGIG (reference sequence). There are 12 residues in the CDR3. CDR3 in amino acids: CAWSLGADTQYF. The CDR3 bases are TGTGCCTGGAGTCTTGGGGCAGATACGCAGTATTTT.